This T cell receptor (beta chain) was captured in a study of shared clonotypes between healthy human individuals. Study background: The plates for each donor numbered three CD4 naive, three CD4 memory, two CD8 naive and one CD8 memory.

The healthy adult donors were HIV-negative and reported no recent acute infections or vaccinations. Researchers partitioned CD4+ cells into CD45RA+ naive and CD45RA-negative memory subsets. Deletions cut 3 bases from V and 4 bases from J, with 16 bases between. The CDR3 has 15 amino acids. CDR1 and CDR2 (germline): MGHRA, YSYEKL. Using immunoSEQ multiplex PCR, the repertoire was profiled, and TCRdb retains in-frame clones only, with some absent. The sample has approximately 1.4 million clones, 95% to 99% seen once. Sequencing was performed on naive CD4+ T cells sorted from blood. Subset reported: CD45RA+ positively selected. The chain uses TRBV4-1 and TRBJ2-7, with a weak D call TRBD1 (5 bases). This TCR was recovered from a man younger than 40 in good health. The CDR3 region has the DNA TGCGCCAGCAGCCACGGACAATTACGAGGTTACGAGCAGTACTTC. Protein product: CASSHGQLRGYEQYF.